Listed here is a single TCR beta chain. The antigen remains undetermined. The sample belongs to a study of T cell responses to AZD1222 COVID-19 vaccine. The study's findings and limits: Repertoire samples came only from after the peak T cell response. Among those given AZD1222, only 5 to 7 were seropositive at baseline.

Assay: immunoSEQ multiplex PCR; the TCRdb copy retains only in-frame clones and omits some. The sample lists just under 20,000 clones, approximately 81% occurring once. The CDR3 is 17 residues long. Germline V gene sequence: CDR1 SGHRS, CDR2 YFSETQ. V was pared by 3 bases and J by 0 bases, with 5 bases of the junction left unmatched. This TCR was sampled from an adult who received the AZD1222 COVID-19 vaccine. The chain uses TRBV5-1 and TRBJ2-7; 14 bases match TRBD2. The sample in question was peripheral blood, obtained 28 days after the second AZD1222 dose. The chain's CDR3 is CASSSRTSGGSSYEQYF. For the CDR3, the DNA is TGCGCCAGCAGCTCAAGGACTAGCGGGGGGAGCTCCTACGAGCAGTACTTC.